This TCR beta chain was sequenced in a study of shared clonotypes between healthy human individuals. Study conclusions and caveats: A few donors held about 5% of naive CD4 clonotypes in common. Generation probabilities of non-shared clonotypes were lower (relative to those shared by all four donors).

In this sample, this clone turned up a few times. The antigen is not known. Profiling relied on immunoSEQ multiplex PCR, and the TCRdb table lists in-frame clones only, not all of them. The sample shows over a million clones, around 97% of them seen only once. The CDR3 contains 13 residues. V was cut by 4 bases and J by 8 bases, with 11 bases left in between. Germline lookup yields CDR1 KGHSH and CDR2 LQKENI. The chain combines TRBV18 with TRBJ1-4; D uncertain. The sequenced material came from naive CD4+ T cells sorted from blood. Subset here: CD45RA+ positively selected. The origin of this receptor is a man younger than 45 in good health. CDR3 loop: CASSQVEGEKLFF. The CDR3 DNA reads as TGTGCCAGCTCACAAGTCGAAGGGGAAAAACTGTTTTTT.